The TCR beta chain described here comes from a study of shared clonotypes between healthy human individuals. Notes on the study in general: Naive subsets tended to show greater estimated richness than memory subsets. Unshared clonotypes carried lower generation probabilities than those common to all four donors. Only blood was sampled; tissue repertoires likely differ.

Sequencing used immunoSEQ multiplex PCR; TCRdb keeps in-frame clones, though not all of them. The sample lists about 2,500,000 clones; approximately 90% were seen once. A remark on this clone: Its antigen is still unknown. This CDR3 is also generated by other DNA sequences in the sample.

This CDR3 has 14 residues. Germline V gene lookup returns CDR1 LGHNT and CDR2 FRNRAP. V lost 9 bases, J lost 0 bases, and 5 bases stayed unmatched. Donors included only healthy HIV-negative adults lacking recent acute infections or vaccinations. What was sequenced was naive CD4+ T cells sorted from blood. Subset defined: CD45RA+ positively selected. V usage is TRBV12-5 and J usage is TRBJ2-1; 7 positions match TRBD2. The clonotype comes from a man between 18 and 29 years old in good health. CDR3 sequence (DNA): TGTGCTAGCCTCGGGGGGAGCTCCTACAATGAGCAGTTCTTC. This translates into CASLGGSSYNEQFF.